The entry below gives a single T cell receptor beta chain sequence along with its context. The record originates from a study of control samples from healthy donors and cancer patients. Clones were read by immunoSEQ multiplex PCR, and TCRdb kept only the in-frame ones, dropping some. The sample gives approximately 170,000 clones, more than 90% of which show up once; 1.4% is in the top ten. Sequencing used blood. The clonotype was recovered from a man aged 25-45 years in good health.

CDR3 region: CSARELLEQFF. In DNA form, the CDR3 reads TGCAGTGCTAGAGAATTACTTGAGCAGTTCTTC. This chain connects TRBV20-1 to TRBJ2-1; D is unclear. Between the trimmed V and J ends, which lost 0 bases and 9 bases, there was a span of 6 bases. The CDR3 covers 11 residues. CDR1 and CDR2 from the germline V gene are DFQATT and SNEGSKA (reference sequence).